This T cell receptor (beta chain) was obtained from a study of neurological immune-mediated disorders. Study conclusions and caveats: The absence of any CDR3 amino acid sequence shared by expanded clones across subjects suggests that repertoires were private in all groups. One cluster of related CDR3 sequences contained, by phylogenetic grouping, the repertoires of 18 of 34 multiple sclerosis patients and formed a possible signature.

cDNA synthesis was performed by 5'RACE with 10-nucleotide random UMIs. MiXCR was run by TCRdb on the 5' RACE reads, yielding one entry per CDR3 protein. In the table there are 50,000 to 80,000 distinct CDR3 sequences, less than 5.5% of which are singletons. The V end was cut by 1 base, the J end by 6 bases, with 13 bases between. There are 15 residues in the CDR3. The V gene's germline CDR1 is SGHRS and CDR2 YFSETQ. This clonotype was seen ten or more times. Its antigen is currently unknown. The chain is built from TRBV5-1 and TRBJ1-4; D not certain. The sequenced sample was PBMCs. The receptor was derived from a man younger than 40 with multiple sclerosis. The chain's CDR3 is CASSLSGRIDEKLFF. In DNA form, the CDR3 reads TGCGCCAGCAGCTTGTCGGGCAGGATTGATGAAAAACTGTTTTTT.